This TCR beta chain was sequenced in a study of blood T cells in healthy people across ages. Study-level results: Age showed a roughly linear inverse relationship with TCR beta diversity per million T cells. Total diversity from one million sequenced T cells was likely underestimated.

With respect to this clonotype: The target antigen is unknown.

Per sample, a minimum of 6.5 million PBMCs were isolated. Sample-barcoded 5' priming and a J-beta primer mix drove a second PCR of 7 to 11 cycles. A 12-random-nucleotide template-switch adaptor tagged each cDNA molecule. TCRdb fed the 5' RACE reads into MiXCR, producing one record per CDR3 protein. The sample carries around 1,800,000 distinct CDR3 sequences, around 40% recorded once. The sequenced sample was blood. The source of this sequence is a human donor in good health.

The CDR3 reads CAIRDRDVGDTQYF. The CDR3 DNA is TGTGCCATCAGGGACAGGGACGTAGGAGATACGCAGTATTTT. The chain joins TRBV10-3 to TRBJ2-3, with 8 bases aligning to TRBD1. The CDR3 spans 14 residues. With 6 bases clipped from V and 5 bases from J, the junction kept 7 bases outside the gene matches. CDR1 and CDR2 from the germline V gene are ENHRY and SYGVKD.